This TCR beta chain was recovered during a study of blood T cell repertoires in COVID-19. Overall study context: Acute and convalescent COVID-19 samples came from the United States, Italy and Spain.

In the authors' workflow: Reference gene primers were amplified, and this amplification served to estimate nucleated cell counts. Generated by immunoSEQ multiplex PCR, the TCRdb table keeps only in-frame clones and is missing some. V and J calls and clone size are copied from that table; D and trimming were computed from the DNA. The sample includes about 220,000 clones, 82% of them seen just once. V was clipped by 4 bases and J by 3 bases; unmatched bases: 12. The V gene's germline CDR1 is KGHDR and CDR2 SFDVKD. CDR3 length equals 17 residues. In Seattle, patients joined the study during active infection and were tracked longitudinally.

The sequence came from a woman older than 75 with COVID-19, enrolled during active disease. The chain carries TRBV24-1 and TRBJ1-1, with 8 bases aligning to TRBD1. Material: peripheral blood. As DNA, the CDR3 is TGTGCCACCAGTGAAGGGACAGGATCCCTGTTGGACACTGAAGCTTTCTTT. Translation gives CATSEGTGSLLDTEAFF.